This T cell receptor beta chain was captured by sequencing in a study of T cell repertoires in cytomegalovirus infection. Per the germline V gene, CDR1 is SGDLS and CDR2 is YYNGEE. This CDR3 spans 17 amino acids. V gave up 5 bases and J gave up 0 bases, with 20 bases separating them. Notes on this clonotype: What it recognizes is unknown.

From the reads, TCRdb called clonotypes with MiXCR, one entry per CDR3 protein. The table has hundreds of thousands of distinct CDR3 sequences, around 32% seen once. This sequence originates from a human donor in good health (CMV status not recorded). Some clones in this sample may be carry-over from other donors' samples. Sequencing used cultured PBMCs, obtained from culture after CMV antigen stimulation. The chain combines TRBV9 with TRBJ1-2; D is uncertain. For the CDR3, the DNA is TGTGCCAGCAGTGCTGCCGGGAGGGCCATGACTAACTATGGCTACACCTTC. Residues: CASSAAGRAMTNYGYTF.